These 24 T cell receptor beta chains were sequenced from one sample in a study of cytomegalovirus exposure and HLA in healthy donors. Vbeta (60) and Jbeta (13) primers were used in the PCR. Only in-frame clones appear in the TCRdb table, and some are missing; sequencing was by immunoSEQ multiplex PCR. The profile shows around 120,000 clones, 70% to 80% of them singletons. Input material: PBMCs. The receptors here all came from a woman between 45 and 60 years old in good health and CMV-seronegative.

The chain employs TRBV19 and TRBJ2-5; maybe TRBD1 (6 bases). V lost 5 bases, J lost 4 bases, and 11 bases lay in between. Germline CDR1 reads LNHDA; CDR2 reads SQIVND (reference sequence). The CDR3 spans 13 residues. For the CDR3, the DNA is TGTGCCAGTAGTCCTACAGGGCGAGAGACCCAGTACTTC. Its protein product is CASSPTGRETQYF.

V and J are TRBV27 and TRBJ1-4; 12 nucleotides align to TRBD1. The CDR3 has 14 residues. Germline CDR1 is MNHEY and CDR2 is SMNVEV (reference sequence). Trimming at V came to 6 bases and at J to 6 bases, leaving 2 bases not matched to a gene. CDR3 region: CASRGQGAYEKLFF. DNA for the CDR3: TGTGCCAGCAGGGGACAGGGGGCTTATGAAAAACTGTTTTTT. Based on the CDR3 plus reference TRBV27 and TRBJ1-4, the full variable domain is EAQVTQNPRYLITVTGKKLTVTCSQNMNHEYMSWYRQDPGLGLRQIYYSMNVEVTDKGDVPEGYKVSRKEKRNFPLILESPSPNQTSLYFCASRGQGAYEKLFFGSGTQLSVL.

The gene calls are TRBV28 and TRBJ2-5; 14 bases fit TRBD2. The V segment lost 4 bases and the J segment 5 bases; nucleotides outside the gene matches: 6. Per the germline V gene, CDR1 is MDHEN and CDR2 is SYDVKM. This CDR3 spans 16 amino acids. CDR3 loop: CASSSPGLAGAETQYF. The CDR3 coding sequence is TGTGCCAGCAGTTCACCGGGACTAGCGGGAGCGGAGACCCAGTACTTC. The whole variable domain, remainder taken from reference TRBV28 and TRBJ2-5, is DVKVTQSSRYLVKRTGEKVFLECVQDMDHENMFWYRQDPGLGLRLIYFSYDVKMKEKGDIPEGYSVSREKKERFSLILESASTNQTSMYLCASSSPGLAGAETQYFGPGTRLLVL.

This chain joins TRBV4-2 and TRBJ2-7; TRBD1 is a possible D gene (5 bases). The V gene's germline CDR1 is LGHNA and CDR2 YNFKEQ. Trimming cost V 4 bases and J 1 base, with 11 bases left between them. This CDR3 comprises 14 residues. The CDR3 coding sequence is TGTGCCAGCAGCCGAACGACAGTTTCCTACGAGCAGTACTTC. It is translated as CASSRTTVSYEQYF.

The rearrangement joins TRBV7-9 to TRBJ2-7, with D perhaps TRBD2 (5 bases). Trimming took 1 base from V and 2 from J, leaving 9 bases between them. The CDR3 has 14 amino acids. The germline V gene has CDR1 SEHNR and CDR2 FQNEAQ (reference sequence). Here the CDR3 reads CASSLVVGAYEQYF. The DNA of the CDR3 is TGTGCCAGCAGCTTAGTCGTCGGGGCCTACGAGCAGTACTTC.

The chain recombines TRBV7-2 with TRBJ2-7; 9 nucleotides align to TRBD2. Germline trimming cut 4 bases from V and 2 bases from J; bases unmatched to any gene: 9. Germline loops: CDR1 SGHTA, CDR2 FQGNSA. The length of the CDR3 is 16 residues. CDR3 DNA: TGTGCCAGCAGCTCGCGATTGGGCGGGAGGGCCTACGAGCAGTACTTC. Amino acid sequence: CASSSRLGGRAYEQYF.

CDR3 region: CASSQDSGSRAGELFF. CDR3 sequence (DNA): TGTGCCAGCAGCCAAGATAGCGGGTCGAGGGCCGGGGAGCTGTTTTTT. The chain has TRBV14 and TRBJ2-2; TRBD2 agrees at 7 bases. CDR3 length equals 16 residues. Germline V lookup: CDR1 SGHDN, CDR2 FVKESK. Trimming removed 0 bases from V and 6 bases from J; junction bases left unmatched: 7.

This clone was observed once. The CDR3 loop is CASSILRSDQPQHF. The CDR3 DNA reads TGTGCCAGTAGTATCCTCAGAAGTGATCAGCCCCAGCATTTT. V is TRBV19 and J is TRBJ1-5, with unresolved D. CDR1 is LNHDA, CDR2 SQIVND, per germline (reference sequence). This CDR3 has 14 residues. The V end was cut by 3 bases, the J end by 5 bases, with 11 bases between. Complete variable domain (other parts from reference TRBV19 and TRBJ1-5): DGGITQSPKYLFRKEGQNVTLSCEQNLNHDAMYWYRQDPGQGLRLIYYSQIVNDFQKGDIAEGYSVSREKKESFPLTVTSAQKNPTAFYLCASSILRSDQPQHFGDGTRLSIL.

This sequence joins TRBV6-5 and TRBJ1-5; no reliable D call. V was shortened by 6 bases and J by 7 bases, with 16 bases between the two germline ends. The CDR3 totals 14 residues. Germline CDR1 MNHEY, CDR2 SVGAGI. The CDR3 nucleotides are TGTGCCAGCAGCCGCGGGAATCATATCCAGCCCCAGCATTTT. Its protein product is CASSRGNHIQPQHF.

This chain's CDR3 is CASSPGPRQASGTEAFF. In DNA, the CDR3 is TGTGCCAGCAGCCCCGGACCCCGACAGGCCTCGGGCACTGAAGCTTTCTTT. This rearrangement joins TRBV7-3 to TRBJ1-1, with TRBD1 as a possible D gene (6 bases). Per the germline V gene, CDR1 is SGHTA and CDR2 is FQGTGA. The CDR3 is 17 amino acids. The V end lost 5 bases, the J end lost 4 bases, and 23 bases lay between the germline ends.

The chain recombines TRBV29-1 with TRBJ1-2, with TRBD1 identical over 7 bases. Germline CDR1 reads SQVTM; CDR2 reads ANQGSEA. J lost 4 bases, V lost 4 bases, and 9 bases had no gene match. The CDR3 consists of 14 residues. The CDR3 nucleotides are TGCAGCGTTGCGACGCAGGGGGACCCCTATGGCTACACCTTC. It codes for CSVATQGDPYGYTF.

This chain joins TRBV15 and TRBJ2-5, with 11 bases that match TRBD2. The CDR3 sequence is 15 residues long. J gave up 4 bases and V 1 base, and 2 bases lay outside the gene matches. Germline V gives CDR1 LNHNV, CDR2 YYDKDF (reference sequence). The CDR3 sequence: CATSRAGLAGETQYF. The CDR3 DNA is TGTGCCACCAGCAGAGCAGGACTAGCGGGAGAGACCCAGTACTTC.

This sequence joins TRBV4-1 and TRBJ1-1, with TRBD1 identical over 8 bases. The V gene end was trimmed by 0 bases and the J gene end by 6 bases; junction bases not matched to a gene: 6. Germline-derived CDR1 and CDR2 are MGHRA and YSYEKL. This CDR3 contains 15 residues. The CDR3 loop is CASSQDTGGGPEAFF. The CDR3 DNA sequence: TGCGCCAGCAGCCAAGATACAGGGGGTGGCCCTGAAGCTTTCTTT.

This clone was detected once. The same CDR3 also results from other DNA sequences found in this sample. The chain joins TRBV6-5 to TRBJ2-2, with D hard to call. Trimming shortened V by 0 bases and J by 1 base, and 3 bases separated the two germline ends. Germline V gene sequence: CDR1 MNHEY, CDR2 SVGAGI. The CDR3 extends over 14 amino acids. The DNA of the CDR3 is TGTGCCAGCAGTTACTCACTGAACACCGGGGAGCTGTTTTTT. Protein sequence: CASSYSLNTGELFF.

CDR3 sequence reads: CASIVRRGRNEQYV. CDR3 coding DNA: TGTGCCAGCATCGTCAGAAGGGGAAGGAACGAGCAGTACGTC. This chain joins TRBV21-1 and TRBJ2-7; the table's D call TRBD1 went unverified against the DNA. TRBV21-1 has pseudogene status. The CDR3 consists of 14 residues.

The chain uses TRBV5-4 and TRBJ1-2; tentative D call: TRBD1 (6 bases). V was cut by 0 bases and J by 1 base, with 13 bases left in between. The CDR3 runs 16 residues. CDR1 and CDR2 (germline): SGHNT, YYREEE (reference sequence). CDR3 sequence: CASSLVRGRNNYGYTF. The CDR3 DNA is TGTGCCAGCAGCTTGGTGCGGGGGCGGAATAACTATGGCTACACCTTC.

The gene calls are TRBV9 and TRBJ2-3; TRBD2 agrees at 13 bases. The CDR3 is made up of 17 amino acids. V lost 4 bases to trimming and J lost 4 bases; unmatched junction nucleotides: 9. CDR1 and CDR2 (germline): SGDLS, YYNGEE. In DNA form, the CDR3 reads TGTGCCAGCAGCACGGGACTAGCGGGACCTTTTGCAGATACGCAGTATTTT. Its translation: CASSTGLAGPFADTQYF.

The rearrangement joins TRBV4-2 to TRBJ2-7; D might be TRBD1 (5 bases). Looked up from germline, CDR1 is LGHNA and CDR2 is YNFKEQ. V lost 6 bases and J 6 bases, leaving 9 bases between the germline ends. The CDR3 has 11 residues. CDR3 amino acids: CASSQRGEQYF. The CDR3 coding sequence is TGTGCCAGCAGTCAAAGGGGCGAGCAGTACTTC.

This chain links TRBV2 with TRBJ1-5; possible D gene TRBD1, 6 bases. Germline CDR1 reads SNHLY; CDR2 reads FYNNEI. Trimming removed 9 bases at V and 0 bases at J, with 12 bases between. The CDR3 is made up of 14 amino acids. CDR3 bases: TGTGCCAGTAGGACAGTTGATAGCAATCAGCCCCAGCATTTT. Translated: CASRTVDSNQPQHF.

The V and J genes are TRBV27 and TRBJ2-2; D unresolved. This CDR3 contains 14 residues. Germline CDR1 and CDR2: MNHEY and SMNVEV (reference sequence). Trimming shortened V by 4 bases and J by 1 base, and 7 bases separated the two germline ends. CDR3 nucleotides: TGTGCCAGCAGTTCCAGCGTGAACACCGGGGAGCTGTTTTTT. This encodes CASSSSVNTGELFF.

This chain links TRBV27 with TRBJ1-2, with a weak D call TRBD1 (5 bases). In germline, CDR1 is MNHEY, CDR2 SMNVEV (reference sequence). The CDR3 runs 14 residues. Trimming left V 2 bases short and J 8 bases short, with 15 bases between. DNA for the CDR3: TGTGCCAGCAGTTTAAGTTACGGGGGACTAGGCTACACCTTC. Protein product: CASSLSYGGLGYTF.

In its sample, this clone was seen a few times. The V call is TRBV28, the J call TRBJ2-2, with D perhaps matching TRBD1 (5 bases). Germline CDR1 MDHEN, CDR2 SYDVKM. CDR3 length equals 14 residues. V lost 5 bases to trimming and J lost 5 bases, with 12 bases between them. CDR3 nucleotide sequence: TGTGCCAGCAGTGTAGGGGTGGGGACCGGGGAGCTGTTTTTT. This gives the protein CASSVGVGTGELFF.

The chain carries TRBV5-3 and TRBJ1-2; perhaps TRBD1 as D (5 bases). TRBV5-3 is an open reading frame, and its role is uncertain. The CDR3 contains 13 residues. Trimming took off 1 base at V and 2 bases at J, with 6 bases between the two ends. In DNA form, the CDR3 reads TGTGCCAGAAGCTTGTACAGGAACTATGGCTACACCTTC. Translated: CARSLYRNYGYTF.

The CDR3 DNA sequence: TGTGCCAGCAGCTTAGCGTTAGGGGATAGAGGCTACACCTTC. It encodes CASSLALGDRGYTF. The chain employs TRBV7-9 and TRBJ1-2; weak D call: TRBD1 (5 bases). The CDR3 spans 14 residues. From germline, CDR1 is SEHNR and CDR2 FQNEAQ (reference sequence). The germline V and J ends were trimmed by 0 bases and 8 bases, with 13 bases remaining between them.